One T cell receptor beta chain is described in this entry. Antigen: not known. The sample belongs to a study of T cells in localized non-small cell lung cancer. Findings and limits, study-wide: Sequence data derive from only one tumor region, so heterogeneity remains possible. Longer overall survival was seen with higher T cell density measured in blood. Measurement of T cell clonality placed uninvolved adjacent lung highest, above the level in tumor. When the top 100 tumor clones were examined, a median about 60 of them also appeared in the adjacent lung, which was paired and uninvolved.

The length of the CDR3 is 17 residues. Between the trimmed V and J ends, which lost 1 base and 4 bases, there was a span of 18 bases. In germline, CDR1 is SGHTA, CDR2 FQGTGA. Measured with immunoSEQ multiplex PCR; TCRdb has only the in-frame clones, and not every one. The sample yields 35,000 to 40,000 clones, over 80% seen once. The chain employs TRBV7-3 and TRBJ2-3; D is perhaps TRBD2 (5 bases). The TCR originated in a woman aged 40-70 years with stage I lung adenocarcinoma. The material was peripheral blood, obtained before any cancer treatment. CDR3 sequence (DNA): TGTGCCAGCAGCTTAAACGGAGGCCCCGAGGCGGCAGATACGCAGTATTTT. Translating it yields CASSLNGGPEAADTQYF. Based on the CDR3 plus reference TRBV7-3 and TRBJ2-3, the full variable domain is GAGVSQTPSNKVTEKGKYVELRCDPISGHTALYWYRQSLGQGPEFLIYFQGTGAADDSGLPNDRFFAVRPEGSVSTLKIQRTERGDSAVYLCASSLNGGPEAADTQYFGPGTRLTVL.